Listed below are T cell receptor beta chains from one sample, sequenced in a study of blood T cell repertoires in COVID-19. Sequenced by immunoSEQ multiplex PCR; TCRdb stores in-frame clones only, minus some. The sample lists 110,000 or so clones; 80% to 90% were seen once. The sequenced sample was peripheral blood. The source of these receptors is a human donor with acute or convalescent COVID-19. The donor label of this sample is uncertain. Both conserved end residues are part of each CDR3. The order of the fields is V gene, J gene, clone size, D gene, CDR3 protein, CDR3 DNA. D genes are given only for firm matches. Some rows have no size entry. The others give once, few or many, or a class for an expanded clone.

>TRBV7-2|TRBJ2-5|.|TRBD1
CASSARGSGTQYF
TGTGCCAGCAGCGCCAGGGGGTCGGGGACCCAGTACTTC
>TRBV29-1|TRBJ1-2|.|TRBD1
CSVGGRWGQGGSGYTF
TGCAGCGTTGGGGGTCGGTGGGGACAGGGTGGAAGTGGCTACACCTTC
>TRBV28|TRBJ1-1|once|TRBD1
CASSFRKGQGMVSTNTEAFF
TGTGCCAGCAGTTTCCGCAAAGGACAGGGGATGGTTTCCACGAACACTGAAGCTTTCTTT
>TRBV18|TRBJ1-1|.|.
CASSSDAGNTEAFF
TGTGCCAGCTCATCGGACGCGGGGAACACTGAAGCTTTCTTT
>TRBV6-5|TRBJ1-1|.|.
CASRAGQRAAFF
TGTGCCAGCAGAGCAGGGCAAAGGGCAGCTTTCTTT
>TRBV4-2|TRBJ2-7|.|.
CASSSLQGKVHEQYF
TGTGCCAGCAGCTCCCTCCAGGGGAAAGTCCACGAGCAGTACTTC
>TRBV10-3|TRBJ2-1|.|TRBD2
CAIRDLAGTYNEQFF
TGTGCCATCAGGGACCTAGCGGGAACCTACAATGAGCAGTTCTTC
>TRBV2|TRBJ1-2|once|.
CASSETVYGYTF
TGTGCCAGCAGCGAGACAGTCTATGGCTACACCTTC
>TRBV7-6|TRBJ2-1|.|TRBD2
CASSLDLAGEQFF
TGTGCCAGCAGCTTAGACCTAGCGGGGGAGCAGTTCTTC
>TRBV28|TRBJ2-3|.|.
CASSLERASTDTQYF
TGTGCCAGCAGTTTGGAGCGAGCTAGCACAGATACGCAGTATTTT
>TRBV6-2/TRBV6-3|TRBJ2-5|once|.
CASSYDVGGSETQYF
TGTGCCAGCAGTTATGACGTTGGGGGGTCGGAGACCCAGTACTTC
>TRBV7-2|TRBJ2-1|.|TRBD1
CASSPGTDHNEQFF
TGTGCCAGCAGCCCCGGGACAGATCACAATGAGCAGTTCTTC
>TRBV30|TRBJ1-1|.|TRBD1
CAWKTKNRGDMNTEAFF
TGTGCCTGGAAGACTAAGAACAGGGGGGATATGAACACTGAAGCTTTCTTT
>TRBV5-1|TRBJ1-4|.|.
CASSFSEGDPNEKLFF
TGCGCCAGCAGCTTTAGTGAGGGGGATCCTAATGAAAAACTGTTTTTT
>TRBV28|TRBJ2-7|.|TRBD1
CASTAGTGRYEQYF
TGTGCCAGCACCGCCGGGACAGGGAGATACGAGCAGTACTTC
>TRBV5-1|TRBJ2-2|.|.
CASSPNPQSSNTGELFF
TGCGCCAGCAGCCCGAACCCACAGAGTTCGAACACCGGGGAGCTGTTTTTT
>TRBV19|TRBJ2-1|medium-sized|.
CASTARRLASGNEQFF
TGTGCCAGTACCGCGAGGCGGCTAGCGTCGGGGAATGAGCAGTTCTTC
>TRBV5-8|TRBJ1-4|few|.
CASSRVDRMREKLFF
TGTGCCAGCAGCAGAGTAGACAGGATGCGGGAAAAACTGTTTTTT
>TRBV18|TRBJ2-1|.|TRBD1
CASSPRGGAISEQFF
TGTGCCAGCTCACCAAGAGGGGGCGCAATCTCTGAGCAGTTCTTC
>TRBV6-2/TRBV6-3|TRBJ2-2|.|.
CASSRSGGTGELFF
TGTGCCAGCAGTCGAAGCGGTGGCACCGGGGAGCTGTTTTTT
>TRBV5-1|TRBJ2-2|.|TRBD2
CASSKSGGNTGELFF
TGCGCCAGCAGCAAGAGCGGGGGGAACACCGGGGAGCTGTTTTTT
>TRBV2|TRBJ1-6|.|TRBD1
CASSERQGGRSPLHF
TGTGCCAGCAGTGAACGACAGGGCGGGCGGTCACCCCTCCACTTT
>TRBV11-2|TRBJ2-3|.|.
CASSLRGMLGGRDTQYF
TGTGCCAGCAGCCTGCGCGGGATGCTTGGGGGTCGGGATACGCAGTATTTT
>TRBV6-5|TRBJ1-2|.|.
CASTARRNYGYTF
TGTGCCAGCACCGCCCGCAGGAACTATGGCTACACCTTC
>TRBV30|TRBJ1-2|.|.
CAWSVDSDYGYTF
TGTGCCTGGAGTGTAGATTCAGACTATGGCTACACCTTC
>TRBV27|TRBJ1-1|.|.
CASRNFANRGGADTEAFF
TGTGCCAGCAGAAATTTCGCGAATCGAGGGGGGGCGGACACTGAAGCTTTCTTT
>TRBV27|TRBJ2-7|.|TRBD2
CASRYVAGGPLEQYF
TGTGCCAGCAGATATGTAGCGGGAGGGCCTCTCGAGCAGTACTTC
>TRBV10-3|TRBJ1-1|.|.
CAITPDSGEAFF
TGTGCCATCACTCCGGACAGTGGTGAAGCTTTCTTT